What follows are 4 T cell receptor beta chains derived from one specimen sequenced in a study of response to subunit inactivated influenza vaccine. One entry per CDR3 protein, called by TCRdb with MiXCR from the RT-PCR reads. Of over 150,000 distinct CDR3 sequences in the sample, about 9.3% were seen once. The specimen comprised non-naive T cells sorted from PBMCs, sampled on the day of vaccination. These receptors were collected from a man aged 50-59 years who received an inactivated influenza vaccine.

This clonotype was seen ten or more times. The V call is TRBV14, the J call TRBJ2-1, with 8 bases matching TRBD2. Trimming removed 6 bases from V and 7 bases from J; junction bases left unmatched: 14. The CDR3 is made up of 16 amino acids. Germline CDR1 reads SGHDN; CDR2 reads FVKESK. Here the CDR3 reads CASRPLAGLSGNEQFF. The CDR3 DNA reads as TGTGCCAGCAGACCCCTAGCGGGCCTATCTGGGAATGAGCAGTTCTTC.

This clonotype was observed many times. This sequence joins TRBV5-6 and TRBJ2-7, with 9 bases identical to TRBD2. The CDR3 is 14 residues long. The germline gives CDR1 SGHDT, CDR2 YYEEEE. The J segment lost 3 bases and the V segment lost 3 bases, leaving 4 bases of the junction unmatched. The CDR3 sequence: CASSWASGIYEQYF. In DNA form, the CDR3 reads TGTGCCAGCAGCTGGGCTAGCGGGATCTACGAGCAGTACTTC.

This clonotype was seen at least ten times. The V gene is TRBV12-3 or TRBV12-4, the J gene TRBJ1-1, with 7 bases fitting TRBD1. V gave up 2 bases and J gave up 6 bases; unmatched junction bases: 9. CDR3 length: 15 residues. The CDR3 DNA reads TGTGCCAGCAGTTTACTCGGCAGGGGGGTGGCTGAAGCTTTCTTT. Translated: CASSLLGRGVAEAFF.

This clonotype was detected many times. V gene TRBV20-1 combines with J gene TRBJ1-4; D gene uncertain. Per germline, CDR1 DFQATT and CDR2 SNEGSKA (reference sequence). The CDR3 loop spans 14 amino acids. V gave up 3 bases and J gave up 1 base, with 9 bases separating them. CDR3 loop: CSASRSLTNEKLFF. The DNA of the CDR3 is TGCAGTGCTAGTAGAAGCCTAACTAATGAAAAACTGTTTTTT.